This T cell receptor (beta chain) was captured in a study of blood T cell repertoires in COVID-19. CDR1 is KGHDR, CDR2 SFDVKD, per germline. This CDR3 comprises 13 residues. Profiled with immunoSEQ multiplex PCR; TCRdb holds only in-frame clones, not every one. The sample carries roughly 410,000 clones, 89% recorded once. The clonotype was recovered from a woman between 40 and 50 years old with COVID-19, enrolled during active disease. The chain recombines TRBV24-1 with TRBJ1-2; D not certain. The sample was peripheral blood. The CDR3 DNA reads as TGTGCGGAGCTCGATCGAGTTACCTATGGCTACACCTTC. Amino acid sequence: CAELDRVTYGYTF.